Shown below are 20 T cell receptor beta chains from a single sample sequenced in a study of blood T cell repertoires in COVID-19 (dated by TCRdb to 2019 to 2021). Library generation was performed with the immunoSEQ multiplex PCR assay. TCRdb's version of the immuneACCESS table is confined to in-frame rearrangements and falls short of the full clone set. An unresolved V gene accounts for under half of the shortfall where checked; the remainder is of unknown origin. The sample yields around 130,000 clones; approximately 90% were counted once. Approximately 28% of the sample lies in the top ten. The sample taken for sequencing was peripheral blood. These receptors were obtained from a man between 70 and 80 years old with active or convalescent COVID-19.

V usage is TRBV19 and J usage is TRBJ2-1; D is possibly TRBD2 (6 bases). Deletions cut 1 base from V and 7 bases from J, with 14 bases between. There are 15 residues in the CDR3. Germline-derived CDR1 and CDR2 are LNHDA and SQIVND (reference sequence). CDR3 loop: CASSIGGTGENEQFF. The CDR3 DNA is TGTGCCAGTAGTATAGGCGGGACCGGTGAAAATGAGCAGTTCTTC.

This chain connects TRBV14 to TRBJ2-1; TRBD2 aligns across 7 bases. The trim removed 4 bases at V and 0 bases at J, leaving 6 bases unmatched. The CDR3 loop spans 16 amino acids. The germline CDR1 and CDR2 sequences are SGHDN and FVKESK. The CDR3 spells CASSRLGDYSYNEQFF. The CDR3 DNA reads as TGTGCCAGCAGCCGCCTGGGGGACTACTCCTACAATGAGCAGTTCTTC.

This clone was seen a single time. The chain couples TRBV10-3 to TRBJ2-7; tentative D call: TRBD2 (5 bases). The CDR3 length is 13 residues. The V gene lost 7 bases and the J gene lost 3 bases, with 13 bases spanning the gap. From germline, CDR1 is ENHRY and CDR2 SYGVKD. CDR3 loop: CAINGADGYEQYF. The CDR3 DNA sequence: TGTGCCATCAATGGAGCGGACGGCTACGAGCAGTACTTC.

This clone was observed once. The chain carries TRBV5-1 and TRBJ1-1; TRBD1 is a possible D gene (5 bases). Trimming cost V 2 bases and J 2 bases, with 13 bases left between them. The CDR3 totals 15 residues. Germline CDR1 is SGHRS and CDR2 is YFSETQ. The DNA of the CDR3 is TGCGCCAGCAGCTTACATCCCAGGGCAAACACTGAAGCTTTCTTT. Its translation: CASSLHPRANTEAFF.

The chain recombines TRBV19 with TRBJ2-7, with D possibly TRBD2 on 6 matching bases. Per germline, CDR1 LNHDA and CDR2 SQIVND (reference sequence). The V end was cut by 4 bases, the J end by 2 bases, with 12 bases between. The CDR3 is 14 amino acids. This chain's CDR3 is CASSRRGEPYEQYF. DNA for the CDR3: TGTGCCAGTAGTAGGCGGGGAGAACCCTACGAGCAGTACTTC.

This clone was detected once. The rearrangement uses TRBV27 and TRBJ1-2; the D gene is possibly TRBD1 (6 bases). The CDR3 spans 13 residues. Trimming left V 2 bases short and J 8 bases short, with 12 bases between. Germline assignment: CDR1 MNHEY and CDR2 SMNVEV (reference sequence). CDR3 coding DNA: TGTGCCAGCAGTTTAGATAGGGGGAAAGGCTACACCTTC. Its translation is CASSLDRGKGYTF.

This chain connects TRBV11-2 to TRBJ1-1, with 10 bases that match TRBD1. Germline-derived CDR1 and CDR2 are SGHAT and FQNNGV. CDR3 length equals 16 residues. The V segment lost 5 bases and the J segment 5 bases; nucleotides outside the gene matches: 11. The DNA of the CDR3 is TGTGCCAGCAGCCCGCGGACAGGGGGTCTCAAGACTGAAGCTTTCTTT. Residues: CASSPRTGGLKTEAFF. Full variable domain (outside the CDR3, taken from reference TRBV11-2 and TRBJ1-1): EAGVAQSPRYKIIEKRQSVAFWCNPISGHATLYWYQQILGQGPKLLIQFQNNGVVDDSQLPKDRFSAERLKGVDSTLKIQPAKLEDSAVYLCASSPRTGGLKTEAFFGQGTRLTVV.

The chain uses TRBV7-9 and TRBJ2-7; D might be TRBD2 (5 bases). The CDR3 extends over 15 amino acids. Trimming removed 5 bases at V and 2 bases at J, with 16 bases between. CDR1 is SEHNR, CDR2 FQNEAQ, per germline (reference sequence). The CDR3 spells CASSLHGVVAYEQYF. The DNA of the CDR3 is TGTGCCAGCAGCCTTCACGGGGTGGTAGCCTACGAGCAGTACTTC.

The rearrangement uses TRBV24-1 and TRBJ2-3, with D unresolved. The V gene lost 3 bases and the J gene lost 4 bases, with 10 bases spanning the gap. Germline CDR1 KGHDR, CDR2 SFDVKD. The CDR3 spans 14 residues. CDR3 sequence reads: CATSDNRISDTQYF. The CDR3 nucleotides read TGTGCCACCAGTGATAACAGAATTTCAGATACGCAGTATTTT.

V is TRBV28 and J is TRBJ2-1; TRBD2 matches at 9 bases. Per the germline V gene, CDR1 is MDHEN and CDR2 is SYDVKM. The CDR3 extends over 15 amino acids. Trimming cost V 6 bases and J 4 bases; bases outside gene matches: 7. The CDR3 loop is CASSDTSGWYNEQFF. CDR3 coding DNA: TGTGCCAGCAGCGATACTAGCGGGTGGTACAATGAGCAGTTCTTC.

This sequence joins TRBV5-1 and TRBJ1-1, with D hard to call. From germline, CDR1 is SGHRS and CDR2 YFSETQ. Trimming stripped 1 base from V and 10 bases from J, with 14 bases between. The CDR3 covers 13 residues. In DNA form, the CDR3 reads TGCGCCAGCAGCTTGTTGGGCAACGGGGTAGCTTTCTTT. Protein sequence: CASSLLGNGVAFF.

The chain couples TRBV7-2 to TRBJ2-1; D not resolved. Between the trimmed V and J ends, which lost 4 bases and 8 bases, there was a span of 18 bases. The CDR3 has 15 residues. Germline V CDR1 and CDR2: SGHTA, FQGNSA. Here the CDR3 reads CASSSTPHHTDEQFF. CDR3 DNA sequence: TGTGCCAGCAGCTCCACTCCCCACCATACTGATGAGCAGTTCTTC.

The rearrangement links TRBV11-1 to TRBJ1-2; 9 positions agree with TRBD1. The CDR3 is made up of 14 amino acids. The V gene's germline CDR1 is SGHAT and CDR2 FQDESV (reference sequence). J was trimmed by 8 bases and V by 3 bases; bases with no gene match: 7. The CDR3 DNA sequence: TGTGCCAGCAGCTTGGGACAGGGCCTCGGCGGCTACACCTTC. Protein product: CASSLGQGLGGYTF.

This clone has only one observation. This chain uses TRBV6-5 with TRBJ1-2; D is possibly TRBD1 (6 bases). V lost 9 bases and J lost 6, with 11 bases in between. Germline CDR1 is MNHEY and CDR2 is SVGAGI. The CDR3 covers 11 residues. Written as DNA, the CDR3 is TGTGCCAGTACAGGGAGGGATGGCTACACCTTC. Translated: CASTGRDGYTF.

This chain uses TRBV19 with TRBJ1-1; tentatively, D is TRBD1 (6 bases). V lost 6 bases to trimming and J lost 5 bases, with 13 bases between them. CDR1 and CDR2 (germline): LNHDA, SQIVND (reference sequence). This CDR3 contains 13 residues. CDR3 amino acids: CASSTGPQTEAFF. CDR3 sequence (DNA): TGTGCCAGTAGCACAGGGCCCCAGACTGAAGCTTTCTTT.

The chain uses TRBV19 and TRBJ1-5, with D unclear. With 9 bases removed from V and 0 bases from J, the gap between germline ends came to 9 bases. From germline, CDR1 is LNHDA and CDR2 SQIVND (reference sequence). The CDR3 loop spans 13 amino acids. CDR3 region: CASSQVSNQPQHF. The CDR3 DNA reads TGTGCCAGCAGTCAGGTTAGCAATCAGCCCCAGCATTTT.

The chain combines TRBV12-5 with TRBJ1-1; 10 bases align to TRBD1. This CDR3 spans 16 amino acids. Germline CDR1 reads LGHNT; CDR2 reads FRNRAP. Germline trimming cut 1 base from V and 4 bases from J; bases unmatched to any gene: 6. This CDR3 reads CASGLGGQGLGTEAFF. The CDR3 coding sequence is TGTGCTAGTGGTTTGGGGGGACAGGGGTTGGGCACTGAAGCTTTCTTT.

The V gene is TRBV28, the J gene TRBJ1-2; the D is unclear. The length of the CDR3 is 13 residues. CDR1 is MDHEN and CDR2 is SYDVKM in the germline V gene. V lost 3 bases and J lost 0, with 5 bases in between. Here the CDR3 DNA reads TGTGCCAGCAGTTTGTCCACTAACTATGGCTACACCTTC. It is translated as CASSLSTNYGYTF.

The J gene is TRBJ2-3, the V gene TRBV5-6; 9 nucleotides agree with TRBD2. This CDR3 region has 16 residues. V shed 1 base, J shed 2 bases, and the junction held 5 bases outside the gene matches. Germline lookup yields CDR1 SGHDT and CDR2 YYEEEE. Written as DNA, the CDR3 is TGTGCCAGCAGCTTGACCCTAGCGGGAAACACAGATACGCAGTATTTT. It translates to CASSLTLAGNTDTQYF.

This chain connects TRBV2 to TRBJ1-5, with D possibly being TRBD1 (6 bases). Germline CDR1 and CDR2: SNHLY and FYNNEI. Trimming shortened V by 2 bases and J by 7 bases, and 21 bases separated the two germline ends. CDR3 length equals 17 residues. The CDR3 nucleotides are TGTGCCAGCAGTGAAAGGGGGTTCTGGGGGCAACGGCAGCCCCAGCATTTT. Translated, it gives CASSERGFWGQRQPQHF. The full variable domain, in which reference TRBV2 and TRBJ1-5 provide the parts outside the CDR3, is EPEVTQTPSHQVTQMGQEVILRCVPISNHLYFYWYRQILGQKVEFLVSFYNNEISEKSEIFDDQFSVERPDGSNFTLKIRSTKLEDSAMYFCASSERGFWGQRQPQHFGDGTRLSIL.